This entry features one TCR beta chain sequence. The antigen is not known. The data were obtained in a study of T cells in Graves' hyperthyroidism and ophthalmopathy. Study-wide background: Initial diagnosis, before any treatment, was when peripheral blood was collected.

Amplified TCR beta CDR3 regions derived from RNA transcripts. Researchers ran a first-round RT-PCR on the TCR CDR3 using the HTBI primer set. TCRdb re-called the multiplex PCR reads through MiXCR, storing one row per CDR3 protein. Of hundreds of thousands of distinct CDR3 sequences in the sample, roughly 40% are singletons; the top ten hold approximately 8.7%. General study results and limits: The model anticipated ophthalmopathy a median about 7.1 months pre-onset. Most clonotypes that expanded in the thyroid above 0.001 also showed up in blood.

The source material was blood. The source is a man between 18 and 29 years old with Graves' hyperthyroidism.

The CDR3 region has the DNA TGCAGCTCCGGGACAGCTACACGTCGCTACGGGGAGCTGTTTTTT. Protein: CSSGTATRRYGELFF. The chain carries TRBV29-1 and TRBJ2-2, with 7 bases that match TRBD1. The V segment lost 8 bases and the J segment 7 bases; nucleotides outside the gene matches: 16. The CDR3 is 15 residues long. CDR1 is SQVTM, CDR2 ANQGSEA, per germline.